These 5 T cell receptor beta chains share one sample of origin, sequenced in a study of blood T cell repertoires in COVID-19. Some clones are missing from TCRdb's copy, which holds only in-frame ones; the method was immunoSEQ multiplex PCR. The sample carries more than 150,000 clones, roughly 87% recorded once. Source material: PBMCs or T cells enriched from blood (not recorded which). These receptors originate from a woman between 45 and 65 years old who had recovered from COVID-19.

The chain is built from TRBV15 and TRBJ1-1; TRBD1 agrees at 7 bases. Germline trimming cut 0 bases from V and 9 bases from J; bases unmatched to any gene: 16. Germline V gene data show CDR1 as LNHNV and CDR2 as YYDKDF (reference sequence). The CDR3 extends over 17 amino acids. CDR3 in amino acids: CATSRDRGEGATRKAFF. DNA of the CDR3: TGTGCCACCAGCAGAGATAGGGGCGAGGGGGCGACTCGCAAAGCTTTCTTT.

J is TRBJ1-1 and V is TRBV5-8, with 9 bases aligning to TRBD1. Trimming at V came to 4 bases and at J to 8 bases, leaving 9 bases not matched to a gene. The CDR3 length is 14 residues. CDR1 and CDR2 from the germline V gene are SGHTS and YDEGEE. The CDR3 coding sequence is TGTGCCAGCAGCCGAGATACAGGGGGCAGGGAAGCTTTCTTT. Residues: CASSRDTGGREAFF.

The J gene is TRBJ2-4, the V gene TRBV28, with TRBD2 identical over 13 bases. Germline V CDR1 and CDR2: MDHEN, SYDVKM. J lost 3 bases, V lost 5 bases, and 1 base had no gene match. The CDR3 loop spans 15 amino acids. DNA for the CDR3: TGTGCCAGCAGTCGGACTAGCGGGAGCAAAAACATTCAGTACTTC. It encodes CASSRTSGSKNIQYF.

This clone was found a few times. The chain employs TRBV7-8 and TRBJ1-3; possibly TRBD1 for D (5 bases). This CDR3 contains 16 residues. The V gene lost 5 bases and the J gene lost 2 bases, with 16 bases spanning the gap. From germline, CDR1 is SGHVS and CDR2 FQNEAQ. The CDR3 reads CASSPAWGRTGNTIYF. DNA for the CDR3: TGTGCCAGCAGCCCCGCTTGGGGCCGGACTGGAAACACCATATATTTT.

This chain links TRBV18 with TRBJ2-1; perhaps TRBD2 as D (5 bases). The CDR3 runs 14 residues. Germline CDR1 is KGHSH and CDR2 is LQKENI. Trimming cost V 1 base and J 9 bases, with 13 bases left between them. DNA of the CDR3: TGTGCCAGCTCACCACTGGGCGTCCGGGGTGAGCAGTTCTTC. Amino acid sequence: CASSPLGVRGEQFF.